This T cell receptor beta chain was sequenced during a study of blood T cell repertoires in COVID-19. Background on the study: There were acute and convalescent COVID-19 samples, and they came from the United States, Italy and Spain. PBMCs, B-cell-depleted T cells, or T cells were the source of the cDNA or gDNA that made up the material.

As handled by the study authors: Amplification with reference gene primers provided the estimates of nucleated cell counts. The table came from immunoSEQ multiplex PCR; TCRdb's copy has only in-frame clones and leaves some out. V and J calls and clone size are copied from that table; D and trimming were computed from the DNA. Of some 700,000 clones in the sample, 85% to 90% were seen once. The CDR3 is 15 residues long. Germline assignment: CDR1 PRHDT and CDR2 FYEKMQ (reference sequence). The trim removed 7 bases at V and 6 bases at J, leaving 12 bases unmatched. V usage is TRBV13 and J usage is TRBJ1-1; TRBD1 agrees at 9 bases. The sequencing sample was made of peripheral blood. This sequence originates from a woman aged 18-29 years with acute or convalescent COVID-19. The CDR3 DNA reads as TGTGCCAGCACCCCTGACAGGGGGTGGGTCGCTGAAGCTTTCTTT. Encoded protein: CASTPDRGWVAEAFF.